The clone carrying this T cell receptor beta chain was detected many times. For a library built for alpha chains, this beta chain is a stray read; little rests on its size. The library protocol tagged each TCR cDNA with a unique molecular identifier. TCRdb processed the 5' RACE reads anew with MiXCR; each CDR3 protein has one entry. The sample has approximately 11,000 distinct CDR3 sequences, approximately 4% seen once. This CDR3 is built from 15 residues. Per germline, CDR1 SGHTA and CDR2 FQGNSA. Trimming removed 1 base from V and 6 bases from J, with 12 bases in between. These data come from a study of spatial heterogeneity in lung cancer. For the study at large: Each time, sequencing found more beta-chain sequences than alpha-chain sequences.

Regarding time point: sample taken at primary tumor resection. Unsorted whole RNA of tumor, nontumor lung or frozen PBMC was sequenced. Samples were obtained from around 73 donors, all untreated early-stage non-small cell lung cancer patients. The rearrangement uses TRBV7-2 and TRBJ1-4; maybe TRBD1 (5 bases). The TCR sequence derives from a male donor with early-stage non-small cell lung cancer. Sequenced here: normal lung tissue next to the tumor, sampled at surgery. The CDR3 nucleotides read TGTGCCAGCAGCTTAGTCAGGGCTCAGGATGAAAAACTGTTTTTT. Its protein product is CASSLVRAQDEKLFF.